The rows below give T cell receptor beta chains drawn from one sample of a study of T cells in Graves' hyperthyroidism and ophthalmopathy. TCRdb recomputed calls from the multiplex PCR reads with MiXCR, one row per CDR3 protein. The repertoire holds some 550,000 distinct CDR3 sequences, 16% seen once, with around 3.3% in the top ten. Sequencing input: blood. All receptors derive from a woman aged 40 to 50 with Graves' ophthalmopathy. CDR3s include the opening cysteine and the closing phenylalanine or tryptophan. D genes are given only for firm matches. Clone size is stated in some rows and not others, as once, few, many or a class when expanded.

D gene: NA; J gene: TRBJ1-5; V gene: TRBV12-3/TRBV12-4; clone size: few; CDR3 DNA: TGTGCCAGCAGTTTATTTGGGGGCCTTGAGCCCCAGCATTTT; CDR3 protein: CASSLFGGLEPQHF
D gene: NA; J gene: TRBJ2-2; V gene: TRBV4-2; clone size: few; CDR3 DNA: TGTGCCAGCAGCGAAGGGGTTGTCAGGGACTTAACCGGGGAGCTGTTTTTT; CDR3 protein: CASSEGVVRDLTGELFF
D gene: TRBD1; J gene: TRBJ1-4; V gene: TRBV20-1; clone size: many; CDR3 DNA: TGCAGTGCTCTTAAAACAGGGGAAGAAAAACTGTTTTTT; CDR3 protein: CSALKTGEEKLFF
D gene: TRBD2; J gene: TRBJ2-7; V gene: TRBV27; clone size: many; CDR3 DNA: TGTGCCAGCAGTTTAATTGGGGGGGGTGGCTACGAGCAGTACTTC; CDR3 protein: CASSLIGGGGYEQYF
D gene: TRBD2; J gene: TRBJ2-7; V gene: TRBV2; clone size: few; CDR3 DNA: TGTGCCAGCAGTGGCCTAGCGGGAGGCCTCTACGAGCAGTACTTC; CDR3 protein: CASSGLAGGLYEQYF
D gene: TRBD2; J gene: TRBJ2-5; V gene: TRBV10-2; clone size: NA; CDR3 DNA: TGCGCCAGCAGTCCGGTAGCGGGGGGGGGAGAGACCCAGTACTTC; CDR3 protein: CASSPVAGGGETQYF
D gene: NA; J gene: TRBJ2-7; V gene: TRBV7-9; clone size: few; CDR3 DNA: TGTGCCAGCAGCTACGGACAGCCCTACGAGCAGTACTTC; CDR3 protein: CASSYGQPYEQYF
D gene: NA; J gene: TRBJ1-1; V gene: TRBV10-2; clone size: few; CDR3 DNA: TGCGCCAGCAGTGACCGGGCAGGGGCCATATCAGCTTTCTTT; CDR3 protein: CASSDRAGAISAFF
D gene: NA; J gene: TRBJ2-5; V gene: TRBV6-1; clone size: many; CDR3 DNA: TGTGCCAGCAGTGAGAAGAACCAAGAGACCCAGTACTTC; CDR3 protein: CASSEKNQETQYF
D gene: NA; J gene: TRBJ2-7; V gene: TRBV20-1; clone size: many; CDR3 DNA: TGCAGTGCTCCCTATTCCACCTACGAGCAGTACTTC; CDR3 protein: CSAPYSTYEQYF
D gene: TRBD2; J gene: TRBJ2-1; V gene: TRBV28; clone size: NA; CDR3 DNA: TGTGCCAGCAGGGAAGGGACTAGCGGGAGGCCCTCCTACAATGAGCAGTTCTTC; CDR3 protein: CASREGTSGRPSYNEQFF
D gene: TRBD1; J gene: TRBJ2-2; V gene: TRBV9; clone size: NA; CDR3 DNA: TGTGCCAGCAGCGCAGCCCAGGGGGTCACCGGGGAGCTGTTTTTT; CDR3 protein: CASSAAQGVTGELFF
D gene: NA; J gene: TRBJ2-2; V gene: TRBV5-1; clone size: few; CDR3 DNA: TGCGCCAGCAGCTTGATGAGTCCCGGGGAGCTGTTTTTT; CDR3 protein: CASSLMSPGELFF
D gene: NA; J gene: TRBJ2-3; V gene: TRBV6-2/TRBV6-3; clone size: many; CDR3 DNA: TGTGCCAGCAAGACTGCAGCAGATACGCAGTATTTT; CDR3 protein: CASKTAADTQYF
D gene: NA; J gene: TRBJ2-1; V gene: TRBV7-9; clone size: NA; CDR3 DNA: TGTGCCAGCAGCTTAGAGCGGTATGAGCAGTTCTTC; CDR3 protein: CASSLERYEQFF
D gene: NA; J gene: TRBJ1-5; V gene: TRBV5-1; clone size: many; CDR3 DNA: TGCGCCAGCAGCTTGGGACAGGAAAATAGCAATCAGCCCCAGCATTTT; CDR3 protein: CASSLGQENSNQPQHF
D gene: TRBD2; J gene: TRBJ2-3; V gene: TRBV4-1; clone size: NA; CDR3 DNA: TGCGCCAGCAGCCAAGACGGCGGGAGAAGGACAGATACGCAGTATTTT; CDR3 protein: CASSQDGGRRTDTQYF
D gene: NA; J gene: TRBJ2-7; V gene: TRBV28; clone size: NA; CDR3 DNA: TGTGCCAGCAGTTTCCCTGGGGGCCAGCAGTACTTC; CDR3 protein: CASSFPGGQQYF
D gene: NA; J gene: TRBJ1-5; V gene: TRBV6-2/TRBV6-3; clone size: many; CDR3 DNA: TGTGCCAGCAGTTACGTCAGGTCGAATCAGCCCCAGCATTTT; CDR3 protein: CASSYVRSNQPQHF
D gene: TRBD2; J gene: TRBJ2-1; V gene: TRBV7-2; clone size: many; CDR3 DNA: TGTGCCAGCAGCTTAGTTAGCGGGGGGGACTATGAGCAGTTCTTC; CDR3 protein: CASSLVSGGDYEQFF
D gene: TRBD2; J gene: TRBJ2-1; V gene: TRBV24-1; clone size: NA; CDR3 DNA: TGTGCCACCAGCCCCGCGGGGGTGGGTGAGCAGTTCTTC; CDR3 protein: CATSPAGVGEQFF
D gene: TRBD1; J gene: TRBJ1-5; V gene: TRBV6-5; clone size: few; CDR3 DNA: TGTGCCAGCAGTTACTCAGGACAGGGTCATCAGCCCCAGCATTTT; CDR3 protein: CASSYSGQGHQPQHF
D gene: NA; J gene: TRBJ2-5; V gene: TRBV2; clone size: many; CDR3 DNA: TGTGCCAGCAGTGATTGGGGAGAGGGCTTCGGGGAGACCCAGTACTTC; CDR3 protein: CASSDWGEGFGETQYF
D gene: NA; J gene: TRBJ1-5; V gene: TRBV2; clone size: NA; CDR3 DNA: TGTGCCAGCAGGGACAGTTTCGGGGGTCAGCCCCAGCATTTT; CDR3 protein: CASRDSFGGQPQHF
D gene: TRBD1; J gene: TRBJ2-1; V gene: TRBV20-1; clone size: NA; CDR3 DNA: TGCAGTGCTAGAAACAGGGGGCTTATGTACAATGAGCAGTTCTTC; CDR3 protein: CSARNRGLMYNEQFF
D gene: NA; J gene: TRBJ2-1; V gene: TRBV2; clone size: many; CDR3 DNA: TGTGCCAGCAGAGCGGGCCATAGTAACAATGAGCAGTTCTTC; CDR3 protein: CASRAGHSNNEQFF
D gene: NA; J gene: TRBJ2-1; V gene: TRBV29-1; clone size: NA; CDR3 DNA: TGCAGCGGCCGGGACAACTACAATGAGCAGTTCTTC; CDR3 protein: CSGRDNYNEQFF
D gene: TRBD1; J gene: TRBJ1-2; V gene: TRBV6-2/TRBV6-3; clone size: NA; CDR3 DNA: TGTGCCGGCAGTTCGGGACAGGGCTATGGCTACACCTTC; CDR3 protein: CAGSSGQGYGYTF
D gene: TRBD1; J gene: TRBJ1-4; V gene: TRBV5-1; clone size: NA; CDR3 DNA: TGCGCCAGCAGCTTCGGGACAGGGGGCAGGTTTGAAAAACTGTTTTTT; CDR3 protein: CASSFGTGGRFEKLFF
D gene: TRBD1; J gene: TRBJ2-4; V gene: TRBV7-9; clone size: many; CDR3 DNA: TGTGCCAGCAGCTTAGGGGACAGGGCCAAAAACATTCAGTACTTC; CDR3 protein: CASSLGDRAKNIQYF
D gene: NA; J gene: TRBJ2-3; V gene: TRBV7-9; clone size: many; CDR3 DNA: TGTGCCAGCAGCTACGGACAGAACCAACGGGATACGCAGTATTTT; CDR3 protein: CASSYGQNQRDTQYF
D gene: NA; J gene: TRBJ1-6; V gene: TRBV28; clone size: many; CDR3 DNA: TGTGCCAGCAGTTTGCGGGGGTATAATTCACCCCTCCACTTT; CDR3 protein: CASSLRGYNSPLHF
D gene: NA; J gene: TRBJ2-2; V gene: TRBV15; clone size: NA; CDR3 DNA: TGTGCCACCAGCAGAGGGGTAGGGGCCAACACCGGGGAGCTGTTTTTT; CDR3 protein: CATSRGVGANTGELFF
D gene: NA; J gene: TRBJ1-1; V gene: TRBV11-1; clone size: few; CDR3 DNA: TGTGCCAGCAGCTTAGATGGCGAAGCCGAAGCTTTCTTT; CDR3 protein: CASSLDGEAEAFF
D gene: TRBD2; J gene: TRBJ2-5; V gene: TRBV7-9; clone size: many; CDR3 DNA: TGTGCCAGCAGCTTACTCGCGGGAGTGGGGCTTGGTGAGACCCAGTACTTC; CDR3 protein: CASSLLAGVGLGETQYF
D gene: NA; J gene: TRBJ1-1; V gene: TRBV6-4; clone size: NA; CDR3 DNA: TGTGCCAGCAGTGACTCGAGGAGGGTGGATATGGCTTTCTTT; CDR3 protein: CASSDSRRVDMAFF
D gene: NA; J gene: TRBJ1-1; V gene: TRBV2; clone size: many; CDR3 DNA: TGTGCCAGCAGCTACGATCCGGGCTTAGCACAGGGAGATACTGAAGCTTTCTTT; CDR3 protein: CASSYDPGLAQGDTEAFF